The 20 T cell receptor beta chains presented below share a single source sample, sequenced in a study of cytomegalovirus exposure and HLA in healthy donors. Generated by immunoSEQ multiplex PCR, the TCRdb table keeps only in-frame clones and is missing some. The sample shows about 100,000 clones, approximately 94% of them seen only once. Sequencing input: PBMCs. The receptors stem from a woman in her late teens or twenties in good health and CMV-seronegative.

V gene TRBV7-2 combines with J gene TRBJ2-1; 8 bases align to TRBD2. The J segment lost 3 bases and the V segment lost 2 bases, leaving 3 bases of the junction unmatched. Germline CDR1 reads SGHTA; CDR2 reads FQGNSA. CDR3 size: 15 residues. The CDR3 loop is CASSLSTSGYNEQFF. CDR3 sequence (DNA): TGTGCCAGCAGCTTAAGTACTAGCGGCTACAATGAGCAGTTCTTC.

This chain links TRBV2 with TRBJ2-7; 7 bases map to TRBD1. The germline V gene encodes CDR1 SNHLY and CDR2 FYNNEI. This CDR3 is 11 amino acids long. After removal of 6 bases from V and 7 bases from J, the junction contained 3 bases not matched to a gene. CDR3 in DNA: TGTGCCAGCAGGGCAGGGGGTGAGCAGTACTTC. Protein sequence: CASRAGGEQYF.

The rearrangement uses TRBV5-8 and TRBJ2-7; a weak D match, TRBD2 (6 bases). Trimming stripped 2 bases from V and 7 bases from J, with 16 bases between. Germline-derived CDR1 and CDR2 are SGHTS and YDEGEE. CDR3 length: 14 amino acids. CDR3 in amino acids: CASSLGQDYDEQYF. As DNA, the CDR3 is TGTGCCAGCAGCTTAGGTCAGGACTACGATGAGCAGTACTTC.

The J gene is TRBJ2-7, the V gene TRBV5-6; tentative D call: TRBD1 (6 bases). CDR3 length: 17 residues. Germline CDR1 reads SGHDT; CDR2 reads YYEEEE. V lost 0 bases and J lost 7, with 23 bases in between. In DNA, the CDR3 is TGTGCCAGCAGCTTGGTTGGGCTGGGGACACTCTCTGGAGAGCAGTACTTC. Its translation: CASSLVGLGTLSGEQYF.

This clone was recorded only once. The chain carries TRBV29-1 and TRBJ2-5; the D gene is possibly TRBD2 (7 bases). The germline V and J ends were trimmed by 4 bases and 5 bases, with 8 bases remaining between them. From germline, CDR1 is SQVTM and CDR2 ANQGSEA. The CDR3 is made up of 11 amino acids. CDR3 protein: CSVGGGETQYF. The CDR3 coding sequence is TGCAGCGTTGGGGGGGGCGAGACCCAGTACTTC.

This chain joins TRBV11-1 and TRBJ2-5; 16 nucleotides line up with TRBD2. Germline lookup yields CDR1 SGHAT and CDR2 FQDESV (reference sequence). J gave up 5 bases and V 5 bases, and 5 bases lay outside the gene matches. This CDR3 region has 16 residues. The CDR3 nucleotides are TGTGCCAGCAGCCTCGGGACTAGCGGGGGGGCGGAGACCCAGTACTTC. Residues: CASSLGTSGGAETQYF.

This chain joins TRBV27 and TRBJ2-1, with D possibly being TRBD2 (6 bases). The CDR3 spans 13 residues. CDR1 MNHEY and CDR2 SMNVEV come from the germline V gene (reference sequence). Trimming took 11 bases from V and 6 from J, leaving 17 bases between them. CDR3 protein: CAAGVSGRNEQFF. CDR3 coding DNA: TGTGCCGCTGGGGTTAGCGGCCGCAATGAGCAGTTCTTC.

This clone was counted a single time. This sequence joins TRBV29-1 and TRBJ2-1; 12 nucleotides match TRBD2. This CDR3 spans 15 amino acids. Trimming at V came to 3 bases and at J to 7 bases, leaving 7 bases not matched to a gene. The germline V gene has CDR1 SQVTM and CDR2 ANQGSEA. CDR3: CSVERLAGVRNEQFF. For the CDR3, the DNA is TGCAGCGTTGAGAGACTAGCGGGAGTAAGGAATGAGCAGTTCTTC.

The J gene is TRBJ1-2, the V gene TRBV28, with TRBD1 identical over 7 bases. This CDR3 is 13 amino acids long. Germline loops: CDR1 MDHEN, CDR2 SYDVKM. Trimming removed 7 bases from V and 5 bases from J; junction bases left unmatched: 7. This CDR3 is CASKGQEGYGYTF. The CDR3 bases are TGTGCCAGCAAAGGACAGGAGGGTTATGGCTACACCTTC.

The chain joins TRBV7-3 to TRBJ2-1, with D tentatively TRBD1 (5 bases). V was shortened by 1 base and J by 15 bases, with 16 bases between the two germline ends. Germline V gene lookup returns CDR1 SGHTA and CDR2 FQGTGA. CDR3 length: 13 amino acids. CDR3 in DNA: TGTGCCAGCAGCTTAAGTGCAGGGTTTGAATGGTTCTTC. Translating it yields CASSLSAGFEWFF. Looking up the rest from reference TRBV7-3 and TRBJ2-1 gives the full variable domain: GAGVSQTPSNKVTEKGKYVELRCDPISGHTALYWYRQSLGQGPEFLIYFQGTGAADDSGLPNDRFFAVRPEGSVSTLKIQRTERGDSAVYLCASSLSAGFEWFFGPGTRLTVL.

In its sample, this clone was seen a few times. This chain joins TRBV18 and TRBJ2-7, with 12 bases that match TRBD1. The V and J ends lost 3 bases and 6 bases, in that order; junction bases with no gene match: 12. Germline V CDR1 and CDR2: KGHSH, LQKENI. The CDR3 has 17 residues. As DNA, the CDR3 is TGTGCCAGCTCACCGCCGGCCCCTGGGACAGGGGGCGGCGAGCAGTACTTC. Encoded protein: CASSPPAPGTGGGEQYF.

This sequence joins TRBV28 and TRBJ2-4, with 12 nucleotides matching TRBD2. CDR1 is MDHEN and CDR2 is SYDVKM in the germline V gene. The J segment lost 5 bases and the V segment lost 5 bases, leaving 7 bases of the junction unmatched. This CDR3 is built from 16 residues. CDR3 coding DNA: TGTGCCAGCAGTCCCGGACTAGCGGGAAGCCAAAACATTCAGTACTTC. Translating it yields CASSPGLAGSQNIQYF.

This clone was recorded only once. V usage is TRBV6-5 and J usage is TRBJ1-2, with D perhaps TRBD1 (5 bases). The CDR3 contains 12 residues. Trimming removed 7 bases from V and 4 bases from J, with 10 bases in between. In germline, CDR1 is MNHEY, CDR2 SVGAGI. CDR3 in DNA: TGTGCCAGCACCGGGGGTCTCTATGGCTACACCTTC. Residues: CASTGGLYGYTF.

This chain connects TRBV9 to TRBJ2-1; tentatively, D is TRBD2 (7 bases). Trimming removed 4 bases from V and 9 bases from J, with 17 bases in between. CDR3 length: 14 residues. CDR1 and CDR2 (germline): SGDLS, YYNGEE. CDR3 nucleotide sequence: TGTGCCAGCAGCTCATGGGGGGGCGGCGGTGAGCAGTTCTTC. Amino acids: CASSSWGGGGEQFF.

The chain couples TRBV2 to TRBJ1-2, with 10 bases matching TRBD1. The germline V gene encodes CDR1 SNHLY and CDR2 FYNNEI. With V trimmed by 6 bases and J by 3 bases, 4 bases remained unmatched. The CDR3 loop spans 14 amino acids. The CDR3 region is CASSPGTGDYGYTF. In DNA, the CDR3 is TGTGCCAGCAGCCCCGGGACAGGGGACTATGGCTACACCTTC.

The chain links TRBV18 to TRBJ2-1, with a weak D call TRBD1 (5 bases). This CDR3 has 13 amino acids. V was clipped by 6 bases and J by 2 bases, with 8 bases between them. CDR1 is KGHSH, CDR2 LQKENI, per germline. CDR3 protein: CASSDTTYNEQFF. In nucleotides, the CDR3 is TGTGCCAGCTCGGACACGACCTACAATGAGCAGTTCTTC.

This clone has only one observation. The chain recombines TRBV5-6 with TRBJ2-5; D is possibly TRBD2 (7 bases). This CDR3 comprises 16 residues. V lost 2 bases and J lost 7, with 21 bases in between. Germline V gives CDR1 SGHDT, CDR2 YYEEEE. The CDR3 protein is CASSFRGSGQALTQYF. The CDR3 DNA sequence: TGTGCCAGCAGCTTCAGGGGTAGCGGGCAGGCGTTGACCCAGTACTTC.

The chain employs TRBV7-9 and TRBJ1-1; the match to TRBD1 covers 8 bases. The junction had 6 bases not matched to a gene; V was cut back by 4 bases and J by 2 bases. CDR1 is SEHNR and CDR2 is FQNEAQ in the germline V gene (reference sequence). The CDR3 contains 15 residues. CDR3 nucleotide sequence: TGTGCCAGCAGCTCGAGACAGGGGACCAACACTGAAGCTTTCTTT. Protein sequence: CASSSRQGTNTEAFF. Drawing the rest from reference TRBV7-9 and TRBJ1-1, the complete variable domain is DTGVSQNPRHKITKRGQNVTFRCDPISEHNRLYWYRQTLGQGPEFLTYFQNEAQLEKSRLLSDRFSAERPKGSFSTLEIQRTEQGDSAMYLCASSSRQGTNTEAFFGQGTRLTVV.

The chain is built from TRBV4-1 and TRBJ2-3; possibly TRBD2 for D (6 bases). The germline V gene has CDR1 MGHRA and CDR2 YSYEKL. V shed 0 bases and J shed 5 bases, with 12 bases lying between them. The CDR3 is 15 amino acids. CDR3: CASSQDRRGVDTQYF. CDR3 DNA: TGCGCCAGCAGCCAAGATCGGCGGGGAGTAGATACGCAGTATTTT.

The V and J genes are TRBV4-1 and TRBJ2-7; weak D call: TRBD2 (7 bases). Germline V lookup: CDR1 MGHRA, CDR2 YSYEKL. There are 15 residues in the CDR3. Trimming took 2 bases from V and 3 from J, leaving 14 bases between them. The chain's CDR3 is CASSQFRGGFYEQYF. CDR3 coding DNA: TGCGCCAGCAGCCAATTTAGGGGGGGATTCTACGAGCAGTACTTC.